These 9 T cell receptor beta chains came from one sample sequenced in a study of blood T cell repertoires in COVID-19. Sequencing was performed with immunoSEQ multiplex PCR; in TCRdb, only in-frame clones are kept and a portion is missing. The repertoire consists of a few hundred thousand clones, with approximately 84% occurring once and the leading ten covering approximately 2.2%. The sample was peripheral blood. Receptors originate from a woman in her 30s who had recovered from COVID-19.

The genes are TRBV10-3 and TRBJ1-2; D not resolved. CDR1 ENHRY and CDR2 SYGVKD come from the germline V gene. The CDR3 loop spans 13 amino acids. V was clipped by 5 bases and J by 3 bases, with 10 bases between them. As DNA, the CDR3 is TGTGCCATCAGTCTCGAGGGCCACTATGGCTACACCTTC. Encoded protein: CAISLEGHYGYTF.

This chain joins TRBV6-4 and TRBJ1-2; D possibly corresponds to TRBD1 (6 bases). The CDR3 contains 15 residues. Germline V gene lookup returns CDR1 MRHNA and CDR2 SNTAGT. The ends were cut back, 4 bases at V and 2 bases at J, with 14 bases in the middle. The CDR3 coding sequence is TGTGCCAGCAGTGTCGCCGAGGGGGGGAACTATGGCTACACCTTC. Protein: CASSVAEGGNYGYTF.

This clone has just a few counts. The V and J genes are TRBV28 and TRBJ1-4; tentatively, D is TRBD1 (5 bases). The CDR3 sequence is 15 residues long. Trimming removed 10 bases at V and 4 bases at J, with 19 bases between. Germline lookup yields CDR1 MDHEN and CDR2 SYDVKM. This CDR3 reads CATRAVGEGNEKLFF. DNA for the CDR3: TGTGCCACCCGAGCAGTGGGGGAGGGTAATGAAAAACTGTTTTTT.

This rearrangement joins TRBV6-1 to TRBJ1-4; 11 bases align to TRBD1. Germline V lookup: CDR1 MNHNS, CDR2 SASEGT. The CDR3 is 16 residues long. The junction had 4 bases not matched to a gene; V was cut back by 0 bases and J by 7 bases. The CDR3 DNA sequence: TGTGCCAGCAGTGAAGCATGGGACAGGGGGGCTGAAAAACTGTTTTTT. Its translation: CASSEAWDRGAEKLFF.

The chain joins TRBV29-1 to TRBJ2-5; D unclear. Germline-derived CDR1 and CDR2 are SQVTM and ANQGSEA. V gave up 4 bases and J gave up 5 bases, with 17 bases separating them. The CDR3 consists of 14 residues. The DNA of the CDR3 is TGCAGCGTTGGAATTGCCCCCTCCGGGGAGACCCAGTACTTC. Translated, it gives CSVGIAPSGETQYF.

The chain joins TRBV5-1 to TRBJ2-7; 8 bases line up with TRBD1. The CDR3 is 11 residues long. V gave up 6 bases and J gave up 5 bases; unmatched junction bases: 1. The germline V gene has CDR1 SGHRS and CDR2 YFSETQ. CDR3 sequence (DNA): TGCGCCAGCATGACAGGGGACGAGCAGTACTTC. This sequence encodes CASMTGDEQYF.

For the CDR3, the DNA is TGTGCCAGCAGCTTGGCCGATAATGAAAAACTGTTTTTT. It yields the protein CASSLADNEKLFF. The J gene is TRBJ1-4, the V gene TRBV7-9; the D is unclear. CDR1 is SEHNR, CDR2 FQNEAQ, per germline (reference sequence). The V end was cut by 3 bases, the J end by 4 bases, with 6 bases between. This CDR3 comprises 13 residues.

The V call is TRBV4-1, the J call TRBJ2-1, with 13 bases identical to TRBD2. Germline lookup yields CDR1 MGHRA and CDR2 YSYEKL. The trim removed 4 bases at V and 5 bases at J, leaving 17 bases unmatched. This CDR3 is built from 20 residues. The CDR3 DNA follows: TGCGCCAGCAGCCTACCAACTAGCGGGAGGGCCGGGGTTAGAGACAATGAGCAGTTCTTC. This encodes CASSLPTSGRAGVRDNEQFF.

This clone was seen only once. This chain connects TRBV7-2 to TRBJ2-7; D is possibly TRBD2 (5 bases). Trimming shortened V by 4 bases and J by 3 bases, and 10 bases separated the two germline ends. The CDR3 is made up of 13 amino acids. From germline, CDR1 is SGHTA and CDR2 FQGNSA. The CDR3 nucleotides are TGTGCCAGCAGCTCCCAAGAGGGCTACGAGCAGTACTTC. Residues: CASSSQEGYEQYF.